A single T cell receptor (beta chain) is shown here with its context. The data belong to a study of blood T cell repertoires in COVID-19. There are 15 residues in the CDR3. Germline CDR1 SSHAT, CDR2 FNYEAQ (reference sequence). Trimming shortened V by 5 bases and J by 9 bases, and 17 bases separated the two germline ends. Sequencing used immunoSEQ multiplex PCR; TCRdb keeps in-frame clones, though not all of them. The table records 200,000 or so clones, roughly 84% of them present only once. What was sequenced was peripheral blood. The J gene is TRBJ1-6, the V gene TRBV7-7, with D unresolved. The sequence was obtained from a man aged 35-49 years who had recovered from COVID-19. CDR3: CASSPRRTDVSPLHF. The CDR3 coding sequence is TGTGCCAGCAGCCCAAGACGGACTGACGTTTCACCCCTCCACTTT.